This T cell receptor (beta chain) was retrieved from a study of T cell responses to AZD1222 COVID-19 vaccine (dated by TCRdb to the early 2020s). Concerning the study at large: A total of under 250 trial participants underwent TCR sequencing, of whom about 200 had received two doses of AZD1222 and some 26 had received two doses of the MenACWY control vaccine. Trial participants were enrolled by age into subgroups of 18-55, 56-69 and 70-plus years, and around 150, 29 and 61 TCR-sequenced participants, respectively, were included in these subgroups. The paper as a whole reports these results and caveats: Because no day 14 peak-response samples were available, the repertoires could be characterized only after the peak T cell response. Participants were mostly white British, with more females than males. The authors suggested clonal diversity may have been underestimated. The vaccine-associated CD4 TCRs covered the entire spike protein, and the dominant responses fell in regions 160-218 and 743-854. The 56-69-year group was small, and its depth increase did not reach significance, likely because of low power. Nearly half of unique spike-specific TCRs reportedly recognized epitopes outside regions mutated in the B.1.351 and B.1.1.7 variants. Only six or seven AZD1222 recipients were SARS-CoV-2 seropositive at baseline, limiting conclusions about previously exposed vaccinees. A significant rise in spike-specific TCR breadth and depth was observed after two AZD1222 doses relative to day 0 and relative to MenACWY recipients.

As to this clone: It has no known antigen specificity. Nothing much larger sits one base from this clone, and base qualities are not available.

The CDR3 regions of human TCRbeta chains were analyzed by immunosequencing. The authors' pipeline ran thus. TCRs in the repertoires were matched against a reference library of SARS-CoV-2-specific TCRs that had been generated with the MIRA antigen-specificity platform. Breadth meant the fraction of unique TCRs that were SARS-CoV-2-associated, whereas depth meant the fraction of total T cells that were SARS-CoV-2-associated. Each spike-specific TCR was assigned to its reactive spike region and to a CD4 or CD8 class using the MIRA data. Log10-transformed breadth and depth values were compared by one-way ANOVA with Sidak's multiple comparisons tests. TCRdb carries this immuneACCESS record with in-frame sequences only. Its versions omit some clonotypes, under half of them owing to an unresolved V gene in the studies checked, with the rest unexplained. For V, J and clone size, that table is used; D and trimming come from the DNA. Counted in this sample were 120,000 or so clones; around 89% of them appeared once. Approximately 10% of the sample is held by the ten biggest clonotypes.

This sample's time point label indicates: baseline before first vaccination. What this sample's treatment or condition label stands for: meningococcal conjugate vaccine given as trial control. Vaccinee samples were obtained from the UK trials COV001 and COV002, which included a single-blind randomized controlled phase 2/3 trial of AZD1222 (ChAdOx1 nCoV-19) in healthy adults. Trial participant PBMC samples were collected at day 0 and day 28 after the second dose for TCRbeta chain sequencing. CDR3 length: 14 amino acids, cysteine to phenylalanine. CDR3 DNA only is kept here, 42 bases in frame from base 1. Per the germline V gene (reference sequence), GTSNPN is the CDR1 and SVGIG is the CDR2. V lost 3 bases and J lost 1 base; the stretch between them is 12 bases long.

The rearranged chain carries TRBV30 and TRBJ2-5; TRBD2 is a weak D gene call, 5 bases matching. The sample consisted of peripheral blood, taken on day 0 of MenACWY control vaccination. The receptor was derived from an adult in good health. CDR3 reads: CAWRRPSSQETQYF. The nucleotide sequence reads as follows: TGTGCCTGGAGGAGGCCTAGCAGCCAAGAGACCCAGTACTTC.